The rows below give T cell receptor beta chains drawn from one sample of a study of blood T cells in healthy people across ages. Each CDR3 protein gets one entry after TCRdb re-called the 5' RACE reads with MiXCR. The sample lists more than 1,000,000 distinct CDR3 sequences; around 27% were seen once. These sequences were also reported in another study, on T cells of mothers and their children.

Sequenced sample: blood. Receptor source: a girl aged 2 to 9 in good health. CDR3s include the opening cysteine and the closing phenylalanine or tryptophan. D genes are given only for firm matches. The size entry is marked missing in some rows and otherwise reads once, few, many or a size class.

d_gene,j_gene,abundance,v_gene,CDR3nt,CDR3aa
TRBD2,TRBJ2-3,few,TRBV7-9,TGTGCCAGCAGCGGACTAGCGGGTTTGGGAGATACGCAGTATTTT,CASSGLAGLGDTQYF
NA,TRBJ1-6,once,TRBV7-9,TGTGCCAGCAGCAAGTCCTATGAGTTTAATTCACCCCTCCACTTT,CASSKSYEFNSPLHF
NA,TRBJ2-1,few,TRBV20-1,TGCAGTGCTAGAGACTCACTCCTCGGCAATGAGCAGTTCTTC,CSARDSLLGNEQFF
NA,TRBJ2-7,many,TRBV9,TGTGCCAGCAGCACTTCGACGGCTAGCTCCTACGAGCAGTACTTC,CASSTSTASSYEQYF
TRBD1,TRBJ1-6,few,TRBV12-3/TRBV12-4,TGTGCCAGCAGTGAAGGACAGGAGGGTAATTCACCCCTCCACTTT,CASSEGQEGNSPLHF
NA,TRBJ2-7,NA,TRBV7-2,TGTGCCAGCAGCTTAGTCGCCCAGGCCTACGAGCAGTACTTC,CASSLVAQAYEQYF
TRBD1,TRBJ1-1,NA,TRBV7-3,TGTGCCAGCAGCGACGTGGGCAGGGGGTCTGAAGCTTTCTTT,CASSDVGRGSEAFF
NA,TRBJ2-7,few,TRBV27,TGTGCCAGCAGGACGGAGCGGTCCTCCTACGAGCAGTACTTC,CASRTERSSYEQYF
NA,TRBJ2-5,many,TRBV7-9,TGTGCCAGCAGCTTAGTGCCCCAAGAGACCCAGTACTTC,CASSLVPQETQYF
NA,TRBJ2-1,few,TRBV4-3,TGCGCCAGCAGCCAAGGAATGGAAAATGAGCAGTTCTTC,CASSQGMENEQFF
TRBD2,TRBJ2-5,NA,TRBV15,TGTGCCACCAGCAGAGTGCCTCTGGGGGGGGAGACCCAGTACTTC,CATSRVPLGGETQYF
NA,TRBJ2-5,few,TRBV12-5,TGTGCTAGTGGTTTGGTACTGTCAGGAGGAGAGACCCAGTACTTC,CASGLVLSGGETQYF
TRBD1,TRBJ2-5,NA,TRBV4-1,TGCGCCAGCAGCAGGGACAGGGGGTACGTGCAGTACTTC,CASSRDRGYVQYF
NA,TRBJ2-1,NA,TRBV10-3,TGTGCCATCAAAGTAGAGAGCGGGAATGAGCAGTTCTTC,CAIKVESGNEQFF
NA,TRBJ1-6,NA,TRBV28,TGTGCCGCCGGGACGGGTTCTAGCTCCTATAATTCACCCCTCCACTTT,CAAGTGSSSYNSPLHF
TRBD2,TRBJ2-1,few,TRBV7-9,TGTGCCAGCAGCCCCCAAGGAGGGACTAGCTCCTACAATGAGCAGTTCTTC,CASSPQGGTSSYNEQFF
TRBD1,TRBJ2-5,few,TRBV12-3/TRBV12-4,TGTGCCAGCAGTCAACCGCCTAGGGAGACAGGGGCAAAGGAGACCCAGTACTTC,CASSQPPRETGAKETQYF
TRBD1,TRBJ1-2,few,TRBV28,TGTGCCAGCAGTTCTTGGACAGGGAATGGCTACACCTTC,CASSSWTGNGYTF
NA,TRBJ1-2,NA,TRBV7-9,TGTGCCAGCAGCTCATTAGACGGGATCTCGGAAGGCTACACCTTC,CASSSLDGISEGYTF
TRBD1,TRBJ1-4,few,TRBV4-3,TGCGCCAGCAGCCTAGGGACAGGGTCTGAAAAACTGTTTTTT,CASSLGTGSEKLFF
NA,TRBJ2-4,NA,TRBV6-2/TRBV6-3,TGTGCCAGCAGTACTGACTGGATGGGAAACATTCAGTACTTC,CASSTDWMGNIQYF
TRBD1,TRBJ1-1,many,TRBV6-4,TGTGCCAGCGTTCCAGACAGGGCCGTACCTGAAGCTTTCTTT,CASVPDRAVPEAFF
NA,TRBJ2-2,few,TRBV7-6,TGTGCCAGCAGCCCTGGTCCGGGTAGTACCGGGGAGCTGTTTTTT,CASSPGPGSTGELFF
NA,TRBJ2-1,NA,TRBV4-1,TGCGCCAGCAGCCAAGTCCGTCTAGGCGGAAACAATGAGCAGTTCTTC,CASSQVRLGGNNEQFF
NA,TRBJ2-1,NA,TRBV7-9,TGTGCCAGCAGCACCGACAGGCACAATGAGCAGTTCTTC,CASSTDRHNEQFF
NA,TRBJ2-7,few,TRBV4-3,TGCGCCAGCAGCCAAGGGGACGGGAGCTCCTACGAGCAGTACTTC,CASSQGDGSSYEQYF
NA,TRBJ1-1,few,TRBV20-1,TGCAATGCTAGAGAAAGGCAGGGAAACATGAACACTGAAGCTTTCTTT,CNARERQGNMNTEAFF
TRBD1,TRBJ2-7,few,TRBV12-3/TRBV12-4,TGTGCCAGCAGTCGGGACAGGGCTACAGGTTACGAGCAGTACTTC,CASSRDRATGYEQYF
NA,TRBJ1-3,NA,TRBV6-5,TGTGCCAGCAGCTACCGGGGACGGACTGGAAACACCATATATTTT,CASSYRGRTGNTIYF
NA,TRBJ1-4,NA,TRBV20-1,TGCAGTGCTAGTCTTATCGACTTGGATGAAAGACTGGTTTTT,CSASLIDLDERLVF
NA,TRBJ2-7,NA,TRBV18,TGTGCCAGCTCACCACCGGGGTGGGACTCAAGCTCCTACGAGCAGTACTTC,CASSPPGWDSSSYEQYF
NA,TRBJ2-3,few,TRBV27,TGTGCCAGCAGCCCTCCTTTTGGAGCGGTTGGGGGAGATACGCAGTATTTT,CASSPPFGAVGGDTQYF
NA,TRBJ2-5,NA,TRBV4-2,TGTGCCAGCAGCCAAGCCGGGGAGGTGGTCGGGGAGCAGTACTTC,CASSQAGEVVGEQYF
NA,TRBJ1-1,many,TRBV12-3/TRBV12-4,TGTGCCAGCAGTTTACAACCGAACACTGAAGCTTTCTTT,CASSLQPNTEAFF
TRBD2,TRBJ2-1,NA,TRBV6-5,TGTGCCAGCAGTTACCTTGCTAGCGGGAACAATGAGCAGTTCTTC,CASSYLASGNNEQFF
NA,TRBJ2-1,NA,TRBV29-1,TGCAGCGTTGAAGTGAATGGGGTTTCAGATGAGCAGTTCTTC,CSVEVNGVSDEQFF
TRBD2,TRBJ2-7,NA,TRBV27,TGTGCCAGCGGACGAGGACTAGCGGGCATCTACGAGCAGTACTTC,CASGRGLAGIYEQYF